The clone carrying this T cell receptor beta chain occurred once. One junction end does not reproduce the germline sequence, and a read error may be involved. This sample stems from a study of blood T cell repertoires in COVID-19. Study details: From the United States, Italy and Spain came samples of acute and convalescent COVID-19. PBMCs, B-cell-depleted T cells, or T cells provided the cDNA or gDNA that made up the material.

CDR3 length: 15 amino acids. The germline V gene has CDR1 SGHDT and CDR2 YYEEEE. Authors' methods: Cell counts per sample came from amplifying reference gene primers. Generated by immunoSEQ multiplex PCR, the TCRdb table keeps only in-frame clones and is missing some. From that table come the V and J calls and clone size; the DNA was used to work out D and trimming. The data hold about 220,000 clones, with 84% observed a single time. The source material was peripheral blood. V usage is TRBV5-6 and J usage is TRBJ1-5; tentatively, D is TRBD1 (6 bases). The TCR comes from a young man with active or convalescent COVID-19. The CDR3 nucleotides read TGTGCCAGCAGTTTGGACGGGGACACAAATCAGCCCCAGCATTTT. Protein product: CASSLDGDTNQPQHF.